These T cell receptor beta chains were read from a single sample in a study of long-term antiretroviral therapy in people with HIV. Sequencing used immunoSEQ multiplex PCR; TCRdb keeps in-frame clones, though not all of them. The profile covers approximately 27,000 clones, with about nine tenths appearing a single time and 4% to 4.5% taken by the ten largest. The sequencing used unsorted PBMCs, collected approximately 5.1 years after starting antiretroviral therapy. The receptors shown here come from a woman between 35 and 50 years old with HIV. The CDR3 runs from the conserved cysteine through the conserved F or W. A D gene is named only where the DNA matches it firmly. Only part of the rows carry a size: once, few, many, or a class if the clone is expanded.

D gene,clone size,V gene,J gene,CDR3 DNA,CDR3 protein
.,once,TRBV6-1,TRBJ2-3,TGTGCCAGCGCCGGGGAGTCAGATACGCAGTATTTT,CASAGESDTQYF
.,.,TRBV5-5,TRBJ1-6,TGTGCCAGCAGCTTGACGGGGAGCTCCTATAATTCACCCCTCCACTTT,CASSLTGSSYNSPLHF
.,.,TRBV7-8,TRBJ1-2,TGTGCCAGCAGCTTAAGTAACAATATCTATGGCTACACCTTC,CASSLSNNIYGYTF
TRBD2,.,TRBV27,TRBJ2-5,TGTGCCAGCAGTTTACGGCGGGGGGTAGGGGAGACCCAGTACTTC,CASSLRRGVGETQYF
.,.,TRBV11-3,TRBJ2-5,TGTGCCAGCAGCCCAGGGGGGGGTTCAGAGACCCAGTACTTC,CASSPGGGSETQYF
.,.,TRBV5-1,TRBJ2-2,TGCGCCAGCAGCTGGGGCATGACCACCGGGGAGCTGTTTTTT,CASSWGMTTGELFF
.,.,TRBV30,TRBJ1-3,TGTGCCTGGAGTTTTGGAGGGAATGGAAACACCATATATTTT,CAWSFGGNGNTIYF
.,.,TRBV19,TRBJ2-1,TGTGCCAGTAGTCCTACAGCGTACAATGAGCAGTTCTTC,CASSPTAYNEQFF
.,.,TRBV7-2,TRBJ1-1,TGTGCCAGCAGCTTAGAAGTTAACACTGAAGCTTTCTTT,CASSLEVNTEAFF
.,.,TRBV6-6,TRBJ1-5,TGTGCCGCCATAGCAGGGGCAAATCAGCCCCAGCATTTT,CAAIAGANQPQHF
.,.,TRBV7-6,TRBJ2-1,TGTGCCAGCAGCTTAGGGGAACAATATAACCACAATGAGCAGTTCTTC,CASSLGEQYNHNEQFF
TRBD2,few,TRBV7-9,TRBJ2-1,TGTGCCAGCAGCCTAGCTTTGGGAGCGGGGGAGCAGTTCTTC,CASSLALGAGEQFF
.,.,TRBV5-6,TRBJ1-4,TGTGCCAGCAGCTTGGCCTGGGGCAAGGGCCCTAATGAAAAACTGTTTTTT,CASSLAWGKGPNEKLFF
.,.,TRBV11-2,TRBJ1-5,TGTGCCAGCAGCTTTTCAGGGGTGGATCAGCCCCAGCATTTT,CASSFSGVDQPQHF
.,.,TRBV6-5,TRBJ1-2,TGTGCCAGCAGTTACACGAGGGGAAGTGGCTACACCTTC,CASSYTRGSGYTF
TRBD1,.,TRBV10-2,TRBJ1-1,TGCGCCAGCAGAGACAGGGGGGACACTGAAGCTTTCTTT,CASRDRGDTEAFF
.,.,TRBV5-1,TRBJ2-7,TGCGCCAGCAGCTCGACTACCACGTCGCTACGCGAGCAGTACTTC,CASSSTTTSLREQYF
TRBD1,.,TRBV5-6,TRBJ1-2,TGTGCCAGCAGCTACGACAGGGTGGGTGGCTACACCTTC,CASSYDRVGGYTF
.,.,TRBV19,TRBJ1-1,TGTGCCAGTAGTATTGGTCGGGGAATTACTGAAGCTTTCTTT,CASSIGRGITEAFF
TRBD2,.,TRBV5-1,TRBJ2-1,TGCGCCAGCAGCTTGTCGGGACTAGGTCCCTACAATGAGCAGTTCTTC,CASSLSGLGPYNEQFF
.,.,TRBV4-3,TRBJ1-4,TGCGCCAGCAGCCAAGATGATGGGGTCAATGAAAAACTGTTTTTT,CASSQDDGVNEKLFF
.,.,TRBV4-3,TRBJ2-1,TGCGCCTCTATCGGGACTCGATTCAATGAGCAGTTCTTC,CASIGTRFNEQFF
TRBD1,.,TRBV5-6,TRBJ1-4,TGTGCCAGCAGCACCTTCGGACAGGGGTGGAATGAAAAACTGTTTTTT,CASSTFGQGWNEKLFF
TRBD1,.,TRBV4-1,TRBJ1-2,TGCGCCAGCAGCCAAGATCCGGGCAGGGGGAATGGCTACACCTTC,CASSQDPGRGNGYTF
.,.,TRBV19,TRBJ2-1,TGTGCCACAGCGATCTCCTACAATGAGCAGTTCTTC,CATAISYNEQFF
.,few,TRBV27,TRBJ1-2,TGTGCCAGCAGTTTATCTCCAGGGTGGTCTGGCTACACCTTC,CASSLSPGWSGYTF
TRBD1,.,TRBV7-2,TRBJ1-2,TGTGCCAGCAGTCTGCCGGGACAGATTGACTATGGCTACACCTTC,CASSLPGQIDYGYTF
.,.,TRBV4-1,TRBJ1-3,TGCGCCAGCCGCCCAGACAGTTTCACTGGAAACACCATATATTTT,CASRPDSFTGNTIYF
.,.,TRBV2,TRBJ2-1,TGTGCCAGCAGTGGATACAATGAGCAGTTCTTC,CASSGYNEQFF
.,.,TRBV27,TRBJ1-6,TGTGCCAGCAGTTTAAGGGCGGGGGTCAGGGCATCCTATAATTCACCCCTCCACTTT,CASSLRAGVRASYNSPLHF
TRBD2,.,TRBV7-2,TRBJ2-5,TGTGCCAGCAGCTTAGAGGCCGGCGGGAGGAGGGAGACCCAGTACTTC,CASSLEAGGRRETQYF
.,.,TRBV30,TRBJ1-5,TGTGCCTGGAGTTTTGACTCCTACAATCAGCCCCAGCATTTT,CAWSFDSYNQPQHF
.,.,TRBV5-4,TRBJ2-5,TGTGCCAGCAGCCCTAACGACGGGACTGGTGAGACCCAGTACTTC,CASSPNDGTGETQYF
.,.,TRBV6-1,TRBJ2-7,TGTGCCACCAGAGGGACCTTCTACCCCTACGAGCAGTACTTC,CATRGTFYPYEQYF
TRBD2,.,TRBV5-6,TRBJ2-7,TGTGCCAGCAGCTTTCTGGGGGGGACCCTCGAGCAGTACTTC,CASSFLGGTLEQYF
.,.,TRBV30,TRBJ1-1,TGTGCCTGGAGTGTACTGGTCTCTGAAGCTTTCTTT,CAWSVLVSEAFF
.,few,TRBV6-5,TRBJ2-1,TGTGCCAGCAGAAGCCAGCCCAGCTCCTACAATGAGCAGTTCTTC,CASRSQPSSYNEQFF
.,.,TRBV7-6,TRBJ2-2,TGTGCCAGCAGCTTAGCCAACGGAGTAAACACCGGGGAGCTGTTTTTT,CASSLANGVNTGELFF
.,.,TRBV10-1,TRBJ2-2,TGCGCCAGCAGCAAACAAGGACAGTCCGGGGAGCTGTTTTTT,CASSKQGQSGELFF
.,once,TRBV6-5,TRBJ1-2,TGTGCCAGCAGTTTGGGGGCCGATTACTATGGCTACACCTTC,CASSLGADYYGYTF
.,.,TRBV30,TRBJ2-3,TGTGCCTGGAGTGCTAGCACAGATACGCAGTATTTT,CAWSASTDTQYF
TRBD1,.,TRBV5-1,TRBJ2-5,TGCGCCAGCAGCACGGGACAGGGGGGAGAGACCCAGTACTTC,CASSTGQGGETQYF
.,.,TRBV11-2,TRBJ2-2,TGTGCCAGCAGCACACAGGGAAACACCGGGGAGCTGTTTTTT,CASSTQGNTGELFF
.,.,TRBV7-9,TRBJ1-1,TGTGCCAGCAGCTTAGGGGAGAATGAAGCTTTCTTT,CASSLGENEAFF
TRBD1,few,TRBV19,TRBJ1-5,TGTGCCAGTAGCCAGACGACAGGGTTCTTCAATCAGCCCCAGCATTTT,CASSQTTGFFNQPQHF
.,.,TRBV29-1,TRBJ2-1,TGCAGCGTTGAAGATTCGGGGTGGGGGCGCGAGCAGTTCTTC,CSVEDSGWGREQFF
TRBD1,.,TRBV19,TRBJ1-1,TGTGCCAGTAGTGTAACAGGGGGCGGCACTGAAGCTTTCTTT,CASSVTGGGTEAFF
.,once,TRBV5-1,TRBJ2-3,TGCGCCAGCAGCTTGGGTGGGGATAGCACAGATACGCAGTATTTT,CASSLGGDSTDTQYF
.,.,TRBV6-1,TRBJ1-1,TGTGCCAGCAGACCACAGGGTGTACAAGCTTTCTTT,CASRPQGVQAFF
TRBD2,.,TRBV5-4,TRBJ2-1,TGTGCCAGCAGCTCCACGTCCGGGGGGTACAATGAGCAGTTCTTC,CASSSTSGGYNEQFF
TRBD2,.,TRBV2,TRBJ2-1,TGTGCCAGCAGCCGAATCAGGACTAGCGGGGGGGGCTCAAATGAGCAGTTCTTC,CASSRIRTSGGGSNEQFF
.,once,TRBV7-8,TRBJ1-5,TGTGCCAGCAGCATTAGGGACGGCCAAAGGGGGCAGCCCCAGCATTTT,CASSIRDGQRGQPQHF
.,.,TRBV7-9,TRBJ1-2,TGTGCCAGCAGCTTAGACGCCAGGGCTGCTGGCTACACCTTC,CASSLDARAAGYTF
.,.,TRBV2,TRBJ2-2,TGTGCCAGCAGTGAATTCGGTCCAGGCTCGAACACCGGGGAGCTGTTTTTT,CASSEFGPGSNTGELFF